This passage covers 21 T cell receptor beta chains from one sample sequenced in a study of technical replicates of blood from a handful of donors. Sequenced by immunoSEQ multiplex PCR; TCRdb stores in-frame clones only, minus some. This sample has 68,000 or so clones, with 85% to 95% found just once. Sequenced sample: T cells isolated from PBMCs. The receptor set was obtained from a human donor in good health.

V and J are TRBV6-1 and TRBJ2-7; D is ambiguous. V was clipped by 2 bases and J by 1 base, with 12 bases between them. CDR1 is MNHNS and CDR2 is SASEGT in the germline V gene. The CDR3 is 15 amino acids. The CDR3 spells CASSELSGSSYEQYF. CDR3 DNA sequence: TGTGCCAGCAGTGAATTATCCGGTTCTTCCTACGAGCAGTACTTC.

The chain links TRBV7-3 to TRBJ2-2; TRBD1 aligns across 11 bases. The junction had 2 bases not matched to a gene; V was cut back by 8 bases and J by 6 bases. This CDR3 is built from 13 residues. Germline V gene data show CDR1 as SGHTA and CDR2 as FQGTGA. The DNA for the CDR3 is TGTGCCAGCCGGGGACAGGGGGCCGGGGAGCTGTTTTTT. Translated, it gives CASRGQGAGELFF.

The chain has TRBV29-1 and TRBJ1-2; D is unclear. Germline CDR1 SQVTM, CDR2 ANQGSEA. This CDR3 is built from 12 residues. V was trimmed by 3 bases and J by 2 bases, leaving 7 bases between them. CDR3 protein: CSVDQSNYGYTF. CDR3 nucleotides: TGCAGCGTTGATCAGTCCAACTATGGCTACACCTTC.

Concerning this clone itself: Within the sample, other DNA sequences also encode this same CDR3. This chain links TRBV10-3 with TRBJ2-5; the D gene is possibly TRBD2 (6 bases). CDR3 length: 11 amino acids. CDR1 and CDR2 (germline): ENHRY, SYGVKD. Trimming took 8 bases from V and 4 from J, leaving 8 bases between them. This CDR3 is CAIGTGETQYF. The CDR3 region has the DNA TGTGCCATCGGGACTGGAGAGACCCAGTACTTC.

This chain links TRBV28 with TRBJ1-2; D not resolved. The CDR3 covers 14 residues. V lost 8 bases and J lost 6, with 19 bases in between. Germline V lookup: CDR1 MDHEN, CDR2 SYDVKM. In DNA, the CDR3 is TGTGCCAGCGAGAAAACAAGGGAGCTGAATGGCTACACCTTC. Protein sequence: CASEKTRELNGYTF.

This chain connects TRBV4-1 to TRBJ1-2; 8 positions match TRBD1. The CDR3 spans 13 residues. J lost 6 bases, V lost 3 bases, and 3 bases had no gene match. CDR1 is MGHRA and CDR2 is YSYEKL in the germline V gene. The chain's CDR3 is CASSQADRDGYTF. Written as DNA, the CDR3 is TGCGCCAGCAGCCAGGCGGACAGGGATGGCTACACCTTC.

The chain is built from TRBV4-3 and TRBJ2-2; 9 bases map to TRBD1. The V gene end was trimmed by 4 bases and the J gene end by 6 bases; junction bases not matched to a gene: 15. From germline, CDR1 is LGHNA and CDR2 YSLEER. This CDR3 spans 18 amino acids. CDR3 region: CASSPFTGTGHMAGELFF. CDR3 nucleotide sequence: TGCGCCAGCAGCCCCTTTACCGGGACAGGGCATATGGCCGGGGAGCTGTTTTTT.

This clone was found once. The V and J genes are TRBV28 and TRBJ2-3, with 13 bases matching TRBD2. The junction had 2 bases not matched to a gene; V was cut back by 3 bases and J by 2 bases. The V gene's germline CDR1 is MDHEN and CDR2 SYDVKM. The CDR3 is 16 residues long. CDR3 residues: CASSLGLAGITDTQYF. The CDR3, as DNA: TGTGCCAGCAGTTTGGGACTAGCGGGAATCACAGATACGCAGTATTTT.

The count of this clone is one. J is TRBJ2-5 and V is TRBV6-1; D gene ambiguous. Germline loops: CDR1 MNHNS, CDR2 SASEGT. Between the trimmed V and J ends, which lost 6 bases and 4 bases, there was a span of 12 bases. CDR3 length: 13 residues. The CDR3 coding sequence is TGTGCCAGCAGGAGGTTTGGTGGAGAGACCCAGTACTTC. Translated: CASRRFGGETQYF.

This chain joins TRBV28 and TRBJ1-1; maybe TRBD1 (6 bases). This CDR3 spans 14 amino acids. The germline V gene has CDR1 MDHEN and CDR2 SYDVKM. V was shortened by 1 base and J by 7 bases, with 13 bases between the two germline ends. This chain's CDR3 is CASSLYRVGGEAFF. Written as DNA, the CDR3 is TGTGCCAGCAGTTTATACAGGGTGGGCGGTGAAGCTTTCTTT.

The J gene is TRBJ2-7, the V gene TRBV30; possible D gene TRBD2, 5 bases. Trimming left V 0 bases short and J 1 base short, with 16 bases between. Germline V gene data show CDR1 as GTSNPN and CDR2 as SVGIG (reference sequence). The CDR3 has 16 amino acids. The CDR3 loop reads CAWSVMWESASYEQYF. The CDR3 DNA follows: TGTGCCTGGAGTGTAATGTGGGAGTCGGCATCCTACGAGCAGTACTTC.

V is TRBV9 and J is TRBJ1-4; D is undetermined. The ends were cut back, 1 base at V and 7 bases at J, with 14 bases in the middle. Germline V gene sequence: CDR1 SGDLS, CDR2 YYNGEE. CDR3 length equals 15 residues. CDR3 region: CASSVRWAAGEKLFF. CDR3 sequence (DNA): TGTGCCAGCAGCGTAAGGTGGGCAGCAGGTGAAAAACTGTTTTTT. Full variable domain (outside the CDR3, taken from reference TRBV9 and TRBJ1-4): DSGVTQTPKHLITATGQRVTLRCSPRSGDLSVYWYQQSLDQGLQFLIQYYNGEERAKGNILERFSAQQFPDLHSELNLSSLELGDSALYFCASSVRWAAGEKLFFGSGTQLSVL.

The sample holds one count of this clone. The CDR3 DNA sequence: TGTGCCAGTGGGGGACAGGGGTACACCGGGGAGCTGTTTTTT. This encodes CASGGQGYTGELFF. The rearrangement uses TRBV19 and TRBJ2-2; 10 positions match TRBD1. The CDR3 is 14 amino acids. V gave up 8 bases and J gave up 3 bases; unmatched junction bases: 3. Germline-derived CDR1 and CDR2 are LNHDA and SQIVND (reference sequence).

V is TRBV30 and J is TRBJ2-3; 7 bases fit TRBD2. The CDR3 spans 11 residues. The V gene end was trimmed by 0 bases and the J gene end by 11 bases; junction bases not matched to a gene: 2. Germline CDR1 and CDR2: GTSNPN and SVGIG (reference sequence). The CDR3 sequence is CAWSVGGRQYF. In nucleotides, the CDR3 is TGTGCCTGGAGTGTCGGCGGGAGGCAGTATTTT.

V usage is TRBV4-1 and J usage is TRBJ1-2; 10 bases are a match to TRBD1. Germline-derived CDR1 and CDR2 are MGHRA and YSYEKL. The ends lost 1 base at V and 8 bases at J; junction bases unmatched: 10. The CDR3 spans 16 residues. CDR3 in amino acids: CASSQVIRDRGAGYTF. In DNA, the CDR3 is TGCGCCAGCAGCCAAGTAATAAGGGACAGGGGTGCGGGCTACACCTTC.

The rearrangement joins TRBV4-1 to TRBJ2-7; 7 bases fit TRBD2. The germline gives CDR1 MGHRA, CDR2 YSYEKL. The CDR3 has 16 amino acids. J lost 6 bases, V lost 3 bases, and 14 bases had no gene match. The CDR3 region is CASSHSTGLVVTEQYF. As DNA, the CDR3 is TGCGCCAGCAGCCATTCTACCGGACTAGTAGTAACCGAGCAGTACTTC.

The chain joins TRBV7-3 to TRBJ2-3, with D possibly TRBD1 on 6 matching bases. CDR3 size: 14 residues. Germline V gives CDR1 SGHTA, CDR2 FQGTGA. V was trimmed by 5 bases and J by 4 bases, leaving 13 bases between them. CDR3 nucleotide sequence: TGTGCCAGCAGCCGAGGACAGTCCGCAGATACGCAGTATTTT. Translation: CASSRGQSADTQYF.

V gene TRBV5-1 combines with J gene TRBJ2-7; D is perhaps TRBD2 (6 bases). Trimming cost V 2 bases and J 0 bases, with 9 bases left between them. The germline CDR1 and CDR2 sequences are SGHRS and YFSETQ. This CDR3 comprises 14 residues. The CDR3 reads CASSFAGRSYEQYF. Here the CDR3 DNA reads TGCGCCAGCAGCTTTGCGGGGCGCTCCTACGAGCAGTACTTC.

Only one count was recorded for this clone. The chain is built from TRBV7-2 and TRBJ1-2, with D tentatively TRBD1 (6 bases). Trimming took off 2 bases at V and 6 bases at J, with 10 bases between the two ends. Germline CDR1 reads SGHTA; CDR2 reads FQGNSA. This CDR3 has 13 amino acids. The CDR3 DNA is TGTGCCAGCAGCTTACAGGGGAGAGATGGCTACACCTTC. Residues: CASSLQGRDGYTF. The whole variable domain, remainder taken from reference TRBV7-2 and TRBJ1-2, is GAGVSQSPSNKVTEKGKDVELRCDPISGHTALYWYRQSLGQGLEFLIYFQGNSAPDKSGLPSDRFSAERTGGSVSTLTIQRTQQEDSAVYLCASSLQGRDGYTFGSGTRLTVV.

The V gene is TRBV27, the J gene TRBJ2-5, with 12 bases matching TRBD1. Germline-derived CDR1 and CDR2 are MNHEY and SMNVEV (reference sequence). The CDR3 contains 15 residues. The V segment lost 6 bases and the J segment 4 bases; nucleotides outside the gene matches: 6. CDR3 in DNA: TGTGCCAGCAGAAGGGGACAGGGGGCTGGAGAGACCCAGTACTTC. Its translation is CASRRGQGAGETQYF.

The rearrangement joins TRBV19 to TRBJ2-2; no firm D call. From germline, CDR1 is LNHDA and CDR2 SQIVND (reference sequence). V was cut by 2 bases and J by 6 bases, with 7 bases left in between. CDR3 length: 13 amino acids. CDR3 loop: CASSISGAGELFF. In nucleotides, the CDR3 is TGTGCCAGTAGTATATCCGGAGCCGGGGAGCTGTTTTTT.